This TCR beta chain was captured by sequencing in a study of blood T cells in healthy people across ages. Study outcomes and limitations: Whereas aged donors had fewer naive CD4+ cells, long-lived donors had more of them and higher diversity.

This clonotype was picked up a small number of times. As yet, its antigen is unknown. The second PCR ran roughly 6 to 12 cycles with a sample-barcoded 5' primer and J-beta primers. A template-switch adaptor that had 12 random nucleotides put a tag on each cDNA molecule. A single record per CDR3 protein comes from TCRdb applying MiXCR to the 5' RACE reads. Counted here are over 700,000 distinct CDR3 sequences, about 53% occurring once; the ten biggest clones make up roughly 40%. Donors ranged from roughly 6 to 95 years old and were healthy Caucasians in Russia. Trimming took off 1 base at V and 3 bases at J, with 8 bases between the two ends. This CDR3 is 13 amino acids long. Germline-derived CDR1 and CDR2 are SGHRS and YFSETQ.

This rearrangement joins TRBV5-1 to TRBJ2-7; the D is unclear. The TCR was taken from an elderly man in good health. The sample was blood. As DNA, the CDR3 is TGCGCCAGCAGCTTGAGCAGCGTCTACGAGCAGTACTTC. Its translation is CASSLSSVYEQYF.